What follows is one T cell receptor beta chain and its context. These data come from a study of blood T cell repertoires in COVID-19. At the level of the study: PBMCs, B-cell-depleted T cells, or T cells were the source of the cDNA or gDNA that made up the material.

Original methodology: From reference gene primer amplification, estimates of nucleated cell counts were derived. Data came from immunoSEQ multiplex PCR; TCRdb stores just in-frame clones and leaves some out. V and J calls and clone size follow that table, whereas D and trimming were derived from the DNA. In the table there are 220,000 or so clones, around 82% of which are singletons. The TCR comes from a woman between 55 and 75 years old with acute or convalescent COVID-19. The sequencing sample was made of peripheral blood.

CDR3 sequence: CASRWEQGLYGYTF. CDR3 DNA: TGTGCCAGCAGGTGGGAACAGGGCCTCTATGGCTACACCTTC. The rearrangement uses TRBV6-5 and TRBJ1-2, with D perhaps matching TRBD1 (6 bases). V gave up 6 bases and J gave up 4 bases, with 15 bases separating them. The V gene's germline CDR1 is MNHEY and CDR2 SVGAGI. The CDR3 loop spans 14 amino acids.